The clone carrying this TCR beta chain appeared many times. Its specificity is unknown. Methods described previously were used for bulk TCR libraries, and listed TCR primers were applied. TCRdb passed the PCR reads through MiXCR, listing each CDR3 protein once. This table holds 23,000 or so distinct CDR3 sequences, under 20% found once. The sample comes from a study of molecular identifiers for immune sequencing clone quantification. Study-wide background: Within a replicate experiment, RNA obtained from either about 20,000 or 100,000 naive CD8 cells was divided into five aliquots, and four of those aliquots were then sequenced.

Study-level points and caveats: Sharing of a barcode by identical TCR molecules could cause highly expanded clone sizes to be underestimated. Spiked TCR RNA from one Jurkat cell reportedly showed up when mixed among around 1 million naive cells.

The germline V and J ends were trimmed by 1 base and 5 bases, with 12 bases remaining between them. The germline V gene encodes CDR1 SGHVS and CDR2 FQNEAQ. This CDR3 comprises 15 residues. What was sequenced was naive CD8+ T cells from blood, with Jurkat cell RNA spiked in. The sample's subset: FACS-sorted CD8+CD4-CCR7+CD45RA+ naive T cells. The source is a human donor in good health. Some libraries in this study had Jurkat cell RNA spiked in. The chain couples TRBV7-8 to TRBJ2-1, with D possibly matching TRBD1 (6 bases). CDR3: CASSLVATGHNEQFF. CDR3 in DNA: TGTGCCAGCAGCTTAGTCGCGACAGGTCACAATGAGCAGTTCTTC.